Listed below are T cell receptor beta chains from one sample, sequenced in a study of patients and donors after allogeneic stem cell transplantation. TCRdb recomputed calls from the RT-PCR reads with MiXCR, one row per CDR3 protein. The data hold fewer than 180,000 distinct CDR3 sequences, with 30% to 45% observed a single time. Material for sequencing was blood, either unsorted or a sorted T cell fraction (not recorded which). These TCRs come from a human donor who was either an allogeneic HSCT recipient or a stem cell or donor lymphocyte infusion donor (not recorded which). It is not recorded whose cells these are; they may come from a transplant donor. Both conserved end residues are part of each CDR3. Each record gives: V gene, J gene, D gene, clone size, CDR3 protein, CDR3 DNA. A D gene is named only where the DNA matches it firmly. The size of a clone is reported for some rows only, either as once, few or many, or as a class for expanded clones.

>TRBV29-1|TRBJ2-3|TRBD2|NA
CSVEGFGLAGAATSTDTQYF
TGCAGCGTTGAAGGGTTTGGACTAGCGGGGGCCGCCACTAGCACAGATACGCAGTATTTT
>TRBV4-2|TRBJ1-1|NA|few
CASSQDPEPNTEAFF
TGTGCCAGCAGCCAAGACCCGGAACCGAACACTGAAGCTTTCTTT
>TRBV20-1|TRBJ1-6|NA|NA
CSARDPSSGFYNSPLHF
TGCAGTGCTAGAGATCCCAGTTCTGGGTTCTATAATTCACCCCTCCACTTT
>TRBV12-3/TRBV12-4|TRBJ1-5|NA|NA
CASSLSPDAGNQPQHF
TGTGCCAGCAGCCTCTCCCCGGACGCAGGCAATCAGCCCCAGCATTTT
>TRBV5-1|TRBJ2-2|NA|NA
CASSPPTGNTGELFF
TGCGCCAGCAGCCCCCCGACAGGGAACACCGGGGAGCTGTTTTTT
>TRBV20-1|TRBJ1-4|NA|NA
CSASYTLGKFF
TGCAGTGCCTCCTATACCCTGGGAAAGTTTTTT
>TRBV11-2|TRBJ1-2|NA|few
CASRGPVNYGYTF
TGTGCCAGCAGGGGTCCGGTTAACTATGGCTACACCTTC
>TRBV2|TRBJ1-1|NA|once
CTSSGGLWVNTEAFF
TGTACCAGCAGTGGAGGTCTTTGGGTGAACACTGAAGCTTTCTTT
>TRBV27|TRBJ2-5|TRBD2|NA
CASQRSGGAGETQYF
TGTGCCAGCCAAAGAAGCGGGGGGGCCGGTGAGACCCAGTACTTC
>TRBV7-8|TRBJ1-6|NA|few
CASSLESNSFNSPLHF
TGTGCCAGCAGCTTAGAATCAAACAGTTTTAATTCACCCCTCCACTTT
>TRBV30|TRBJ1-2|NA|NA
CAWSRLPPYGYTF
TGTGCCTGGTCGAGGCTTCCCCCCTATGGCTACACCTTC
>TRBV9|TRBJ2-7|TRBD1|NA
CASSVETGGPYEQYF
TGTGCCAGCAGCGTAGAGACAGGGGGCCCCTACGAGCAGTACTTC
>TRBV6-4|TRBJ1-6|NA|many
CASSDGGLSPLHF
TGTGCCAGCAGTGACGGGGGCCTTTCACCCCTCCACTTT
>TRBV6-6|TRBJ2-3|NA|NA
CASSYSQGGGNTQYF
TGTGCCAGCAGTTACAGTCAGGGAGGGGGAAATACGCAGTATTTT
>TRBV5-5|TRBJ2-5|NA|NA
CASSLGRLQYF
TGTGCCAGCAGCTTGGGACGACTTCAGTACTTC
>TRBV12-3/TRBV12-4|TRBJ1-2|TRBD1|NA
CASSFSPGGRGYGYTF
TGTGCCAGCAGTTTTTCCCCAGGGGGGCGCGGCTATGGCTACACCTTC